The rows below give T cell receptor beta chains drawn from one sample of a study of T cell responses to AZD1222 COVID-19 vaccine. This table comes from immunoSEQ multiplex PCR, and its TCRdb copy is limited to in-frame clones, with some not included. Here the sample spans over 85,000 clones, over 85% being singletons. The specimen was peripheral blood, collected on day 0 of AZD1222 vaccination. The receptors come from an adult in good health. CDR3s include the opening cysteine and the closing phenylalanine or tryptophan. D genes are given only for firm matches. Part of the rows lack a size; the others show once, few, many or a class for expanded clones.

D,V,J,size,DNA,CDR3
-,TRBV4-3,TRBJ2-3,once,TGCGCCAGCAGCCGCAACCTGGCGGTATTCGCAGATACGCAGTATTTT,CASSRNLAVFADTQYF
-,TRBV2,TRBJ2-3,-,TGTGCCAGCAGATATATCACAGATACGCAGTATTTT,CASRYITDTQYF
-,TRBV19,TRBJ1-5,-,TGTGCCACCGTCGAGAGGGGCCGCCTAAATCAGCCCCAGCATTTT,CATVERGRLNQPQHF
-,TRBV27,TRBJ1-1,-,TGTGCCAGCAGTTTGGCGGGGAACACTGAAGCTTTCTTT,CASSLAGNTEAFF
-,TRBV2,TRBJ2-1,-,TGTGCCAGCGGCGGGACAGAGTACAATGAGCAGTTCTTC,CASGGTEYNEQFF
-,TRBV27,TRBJ2-7,-,TGTGCCAGCAGTTTAGAGGCCTCCTACGAGCAGTACTTC,CASSLEASYEQYF
-,TRBV19,TRBJ2-4,-,TGTGCCAGTAGGGAAGTCGGAGAAAACATTCAGTACTTC,CASREVGENIQYF
-,TRBV19,TRBJ1-5,-,TGTGCCAGTAGGGGAAGGGACCAGCCCCAGCATTTT,CASRGRDQPQHF
-,TRBV19,TRBJ1-4,-,TGTGCCAGTAGTATGGCCTCCGCCACAGCAACTAATGAAAAACTGTTTTTT,CASSMASATATNEKLFF
-,TRBV28,TRBJ1-3,-,TGTGCCAGCAGTTTATTTGGAAGACAGCCTGGAAACACCATATATTTT,CASSLFGRQPGNTIYF
-,TRBV19,TRBJ2-7,-,TGTGCCAGTAGCCCCGGGACAAGGACCTACGAGCAGTACTTC,CASSPGTRTYEQYF
-,TRBV28,TRBJ1-2,-,TGTGCCAGCAGTTCCCAGGGTTTCTCTGGCTACACCTTC,CASSSQGFSGYTF
TRBD1,TRBV19,TRBJ2-1,-,TGTGCCAGTAGTAAACCCGATTGGGACAGCTACAATGAGCAGTTCTTC,CASSKPDWDSYNEQFF
TRBD1,TRBV27,TRBJ1-2,-,TGTGCCAGCAGTTTCCAGGGGGTGAGCTATGGCTACACCTTC,CASSFQGVSYGYTF
-,TRBV10-3,TRBJ1-2,-,TGTGCCATCACCGATGCTCAGAGGGCGAACTATGGCTACACCTTC,CAITDAQRANYGYTF
TRBD2,TRBV5-1,TRBJ2-3,-,TGCGCCAGCAGCTTGGCCACTAGCGGGAACACAGATACGCAGTATTTT,CASSLATSGNTDTQYF
TRBD1,TRBV19,TRBJ1-5,-,TGTGCCACAACACTTTTTTCAGGGGGCCCCAATCAGCCCCAGCATTTT,CATTLFSGGPNQPQHF
TRBD1,TRBV4-1,TRBJ1-6,-,TGCGCCAGCAGCCATTCCATGGGACAGTATAATTCACCCCTCCACTTT,CASSHSMGQYNSPLHF
-,TRBV2,TRBJ2-1,-,TGTGCCAGCAGTCCGAACAGGTTGGGGTCATACAATGAGCAGTTCTTC,CASSPNRLGSYNEQFF
-,TRBV27,TRBJ1-2,-,TGTGCCAGCAGTTTATTAGGGAGAAACTATGGCTACACCTTC,CASSLLGRNYGYTF
-,TRBV6-2/TRBV6-3,TRBJ2-7,-,TGTGCCAGCAGTGGTGGGAGTGAGTACGAGCAGTACTTC,CASSGGSEYEQYF
-,TRBV7-3,TRBJ2-3,-,TGTGCCAGCAGCTTAAGTGGGACCTTCACAGATACGCAGTATTTT,CASSLSGTFTDTQYF
TRBD1,TRBV28,TRBJ1-2,once,TGTGCCAGCAGACTACAACAGGGGAACTATGGCTACACCTTC,CASRLQQGNYGYTF
TRBD1,TRBV7-2,TRBJ1-5,once,TGTGCCAGCAGCTATTACGGGGACAGGATGTATCAGCCCCAGCATTTT,CASSYYGDRMYQPQHF
-,TRBV2,TRBJ2-2,-,TGTGCCAGCAGTGAACAATCCACCGGGGAGCTGTTTTTT,CASSEQSTGELFF
TRBD1,TRBV5-5,TRBJ1-5,-,TGTGCCAGCTCGGACAGGGCGGGCCAGCCCCAGCATTTT,CASSDRAGQPQHF
-,TRBV18,TRBJ2-5,once,TGTGCCAGCTCACCCCAGAGAAACCAAGAGACCCAGTACTTC,CASSPQRNQETQYF
TRBD1,TRBV4-1,TRBJ1-2,-,TGCGCCAGCAGCCGGATGGGGACAGGACTTGACGGTGGCTACACCTTC,CASSRMGTGLDGGYTF
-,TRBV28,TRBJ1-1,-,TGTGCCAGCAGTCCTTTGGGCGGCTCCGGGACCAGTGCTATGAACACTGAAGCTTTCTTT,CASSPLGGSGTSAMNTEAFF
TRBD1,TRBV10-3,TRBJ2-6,-,TGTGCCATCAGTGTTACCGGGACAGGCAGCTCTGGGGCCAACGTCCTGACTTTC,CAISVTGTGSSGANVLTF
-,TRBV6-2/TRBV6-3,TRBJ1-5,-,TGTGCCAGCAGCTCATCTCAGACAGTGGGGTATAGCAATCAGCCCCAGCATTTT,CASSSSQTVGYSNQPQHF
-,TRBV19,TRBJ1-2,-,TGTGCCAGTAGTAAGCGGTCAGGAGGCTACACCTTC,CASSKRSGGYTF
-,TRBV30,TRBJ1-1,-,TGTGCCTGGAGTGTAATGAACACTGAAGCTTTCTTT,CAWSVMNTEAFF
-,TRBV6-2/TRBV6-3,TRBJ1-1,-,TGTGCCAGCAGTGGACCGCCCTTCACTGAAGCTTTCTTT,CASSGPPFTEAFF
-,TRBV6-1,TRBJ1-5,once,TGTGCCAGCAGCGAAGGGGATCAGCCCCAGCATTTT,CASSEGDQPQHF
TRBD2,TRBV28,TRBJ2-1,-,TGTGCCAGCAGTTTTCTTCTAGCGGGAGGAGGCAATGAGCAGTTCTTC,CASSFLLAGGGNEQFF
-,TRBV27,TRBJ1-1,-,TGTGCCAGCGTTGACAGGACAAACACTGAAGCTTTCTTT,CASVDRTNTEAFF
-,TRBV4-1,TRBJ2-1,-,TGCGCCAGCAGCCAACCAACAATCCGACTAGGGGGGTACAATGAGCAGTTCTTC,CASSQPTIRLGGYNEQFF
TRBD1,TRBV6-5,TRBJ1-1,-,TGTGCCAGCAAGCCCCGACAGGGCAATGGTGAAGCTTTCTTT,CASKPRQGNGEAFF
-,TRBV30,TRBJ2-7,-,TGTGCCTGGAGTGAAGGGTCCGGCTACGAGCAGTACTTC,CAWSEGSGYEQYF
TRBD2,TRBV14,TRBJ2-1,-,TGTGCCAGCAGCCAATCTTTAGCTAGCGGGAAAAATGAGCAGTTCTTC,CASSQSLASGKNEQFF
-,TRBV5-1,TRBJ1-4,-,TGCGCCAGCAGCTTAGGGTTGTTGGATGAAAAACTGTTTTTT,CASSLGLLDEKLFF
-,TRBV19,TRBJ2-5,-,TGTGCCAGTAGTTTGGACGCAAGGGTGGAAGAGACCCAGTACTTC,CASSLDARVEETQYF
TRBD1,TRBV27,TRBJ2-7,few,TGTGCCAGCAGTTTATCCGGGACAGGGGGCTACGAGCAGTACTTC,CASSLSGTGGYEQYF
TRBD2,TRBV28,TRBJ2-3,-,TGTGCCAGCAGTTTATCGGCGGGAGGGAGAGATACGCAGTATTTT,CASSLSAGGRDTQYF
-,TRBV9,TRBJ2-7,-,TGTGCCAGCAGCGAAGGACCGGGACATGAGTGGGAGCAGTACTTC,CASSEGPGHEWEQYF
TRBD2,TRBV6-5,TRBJ2-3,-,TGTGCCAGCAGTTTGGAACTAGCGGGGGCAGATACGCAGTATTTT,CASSLELAGADTQYF
-,TRBV27,TRBJ1-1,-,TGTGCCAGCAGTTACATTGGGGGTGAAGCTTTCTTT,CASSYIGGEAFF
TRBD2,TRBV7-2,TRBJ2-3,-,TGTGCCAGCAGCTTTTCCCCAGCGGGACGTGGCACAGATACGCAGTATTTT,CASSFSPAGRGTDTQYF
-,TRBV3-1/TRBV3-2,TRBJ2-2,-,TGTGCCAGCAGCCAAGAGGTCCGTAAGAACACCGGGGAGCTGTTTTTT,CASSQEVRKNTGELFF
TRBD1,TRBV12-5,TRBJ1-4,-,TGTGCTAGTGGTGCCGACAGGGGGGTAGGGGGTGAAAAACTGTTTTTT,CASGADRGVGGEKLFF
-,TRBV3-1/TRBV3-2,TRBJ2-7,-,TGTGCCAGCAGCCAAGAACTTGCGGCAGCCTACGAGCAGTACTTC,CASSQELAAAYEQYF
-,TRBV18,TRBJ1-1,once,TGTGCCAGCTCACCCAACACAGGGTCAGGTGGTGAAGCTTTCTTT,CASSPNTGSGGEAFF
TRBD1,TRBV19,TRBJ2-7,-,TGTGCCGTCAGCCCCCGGGGACAGGTAGGCGCCCGGCAGTACTTC,CAVSPRGQVGARQYF
TRBD2,TRBV5-4,TRBJ2-3,-,TGTGCCAGCAGCTCAGGACTAGCGTTTAGCACAGATACGCAGTATTTT,CASSSGLAFSTDTQYF